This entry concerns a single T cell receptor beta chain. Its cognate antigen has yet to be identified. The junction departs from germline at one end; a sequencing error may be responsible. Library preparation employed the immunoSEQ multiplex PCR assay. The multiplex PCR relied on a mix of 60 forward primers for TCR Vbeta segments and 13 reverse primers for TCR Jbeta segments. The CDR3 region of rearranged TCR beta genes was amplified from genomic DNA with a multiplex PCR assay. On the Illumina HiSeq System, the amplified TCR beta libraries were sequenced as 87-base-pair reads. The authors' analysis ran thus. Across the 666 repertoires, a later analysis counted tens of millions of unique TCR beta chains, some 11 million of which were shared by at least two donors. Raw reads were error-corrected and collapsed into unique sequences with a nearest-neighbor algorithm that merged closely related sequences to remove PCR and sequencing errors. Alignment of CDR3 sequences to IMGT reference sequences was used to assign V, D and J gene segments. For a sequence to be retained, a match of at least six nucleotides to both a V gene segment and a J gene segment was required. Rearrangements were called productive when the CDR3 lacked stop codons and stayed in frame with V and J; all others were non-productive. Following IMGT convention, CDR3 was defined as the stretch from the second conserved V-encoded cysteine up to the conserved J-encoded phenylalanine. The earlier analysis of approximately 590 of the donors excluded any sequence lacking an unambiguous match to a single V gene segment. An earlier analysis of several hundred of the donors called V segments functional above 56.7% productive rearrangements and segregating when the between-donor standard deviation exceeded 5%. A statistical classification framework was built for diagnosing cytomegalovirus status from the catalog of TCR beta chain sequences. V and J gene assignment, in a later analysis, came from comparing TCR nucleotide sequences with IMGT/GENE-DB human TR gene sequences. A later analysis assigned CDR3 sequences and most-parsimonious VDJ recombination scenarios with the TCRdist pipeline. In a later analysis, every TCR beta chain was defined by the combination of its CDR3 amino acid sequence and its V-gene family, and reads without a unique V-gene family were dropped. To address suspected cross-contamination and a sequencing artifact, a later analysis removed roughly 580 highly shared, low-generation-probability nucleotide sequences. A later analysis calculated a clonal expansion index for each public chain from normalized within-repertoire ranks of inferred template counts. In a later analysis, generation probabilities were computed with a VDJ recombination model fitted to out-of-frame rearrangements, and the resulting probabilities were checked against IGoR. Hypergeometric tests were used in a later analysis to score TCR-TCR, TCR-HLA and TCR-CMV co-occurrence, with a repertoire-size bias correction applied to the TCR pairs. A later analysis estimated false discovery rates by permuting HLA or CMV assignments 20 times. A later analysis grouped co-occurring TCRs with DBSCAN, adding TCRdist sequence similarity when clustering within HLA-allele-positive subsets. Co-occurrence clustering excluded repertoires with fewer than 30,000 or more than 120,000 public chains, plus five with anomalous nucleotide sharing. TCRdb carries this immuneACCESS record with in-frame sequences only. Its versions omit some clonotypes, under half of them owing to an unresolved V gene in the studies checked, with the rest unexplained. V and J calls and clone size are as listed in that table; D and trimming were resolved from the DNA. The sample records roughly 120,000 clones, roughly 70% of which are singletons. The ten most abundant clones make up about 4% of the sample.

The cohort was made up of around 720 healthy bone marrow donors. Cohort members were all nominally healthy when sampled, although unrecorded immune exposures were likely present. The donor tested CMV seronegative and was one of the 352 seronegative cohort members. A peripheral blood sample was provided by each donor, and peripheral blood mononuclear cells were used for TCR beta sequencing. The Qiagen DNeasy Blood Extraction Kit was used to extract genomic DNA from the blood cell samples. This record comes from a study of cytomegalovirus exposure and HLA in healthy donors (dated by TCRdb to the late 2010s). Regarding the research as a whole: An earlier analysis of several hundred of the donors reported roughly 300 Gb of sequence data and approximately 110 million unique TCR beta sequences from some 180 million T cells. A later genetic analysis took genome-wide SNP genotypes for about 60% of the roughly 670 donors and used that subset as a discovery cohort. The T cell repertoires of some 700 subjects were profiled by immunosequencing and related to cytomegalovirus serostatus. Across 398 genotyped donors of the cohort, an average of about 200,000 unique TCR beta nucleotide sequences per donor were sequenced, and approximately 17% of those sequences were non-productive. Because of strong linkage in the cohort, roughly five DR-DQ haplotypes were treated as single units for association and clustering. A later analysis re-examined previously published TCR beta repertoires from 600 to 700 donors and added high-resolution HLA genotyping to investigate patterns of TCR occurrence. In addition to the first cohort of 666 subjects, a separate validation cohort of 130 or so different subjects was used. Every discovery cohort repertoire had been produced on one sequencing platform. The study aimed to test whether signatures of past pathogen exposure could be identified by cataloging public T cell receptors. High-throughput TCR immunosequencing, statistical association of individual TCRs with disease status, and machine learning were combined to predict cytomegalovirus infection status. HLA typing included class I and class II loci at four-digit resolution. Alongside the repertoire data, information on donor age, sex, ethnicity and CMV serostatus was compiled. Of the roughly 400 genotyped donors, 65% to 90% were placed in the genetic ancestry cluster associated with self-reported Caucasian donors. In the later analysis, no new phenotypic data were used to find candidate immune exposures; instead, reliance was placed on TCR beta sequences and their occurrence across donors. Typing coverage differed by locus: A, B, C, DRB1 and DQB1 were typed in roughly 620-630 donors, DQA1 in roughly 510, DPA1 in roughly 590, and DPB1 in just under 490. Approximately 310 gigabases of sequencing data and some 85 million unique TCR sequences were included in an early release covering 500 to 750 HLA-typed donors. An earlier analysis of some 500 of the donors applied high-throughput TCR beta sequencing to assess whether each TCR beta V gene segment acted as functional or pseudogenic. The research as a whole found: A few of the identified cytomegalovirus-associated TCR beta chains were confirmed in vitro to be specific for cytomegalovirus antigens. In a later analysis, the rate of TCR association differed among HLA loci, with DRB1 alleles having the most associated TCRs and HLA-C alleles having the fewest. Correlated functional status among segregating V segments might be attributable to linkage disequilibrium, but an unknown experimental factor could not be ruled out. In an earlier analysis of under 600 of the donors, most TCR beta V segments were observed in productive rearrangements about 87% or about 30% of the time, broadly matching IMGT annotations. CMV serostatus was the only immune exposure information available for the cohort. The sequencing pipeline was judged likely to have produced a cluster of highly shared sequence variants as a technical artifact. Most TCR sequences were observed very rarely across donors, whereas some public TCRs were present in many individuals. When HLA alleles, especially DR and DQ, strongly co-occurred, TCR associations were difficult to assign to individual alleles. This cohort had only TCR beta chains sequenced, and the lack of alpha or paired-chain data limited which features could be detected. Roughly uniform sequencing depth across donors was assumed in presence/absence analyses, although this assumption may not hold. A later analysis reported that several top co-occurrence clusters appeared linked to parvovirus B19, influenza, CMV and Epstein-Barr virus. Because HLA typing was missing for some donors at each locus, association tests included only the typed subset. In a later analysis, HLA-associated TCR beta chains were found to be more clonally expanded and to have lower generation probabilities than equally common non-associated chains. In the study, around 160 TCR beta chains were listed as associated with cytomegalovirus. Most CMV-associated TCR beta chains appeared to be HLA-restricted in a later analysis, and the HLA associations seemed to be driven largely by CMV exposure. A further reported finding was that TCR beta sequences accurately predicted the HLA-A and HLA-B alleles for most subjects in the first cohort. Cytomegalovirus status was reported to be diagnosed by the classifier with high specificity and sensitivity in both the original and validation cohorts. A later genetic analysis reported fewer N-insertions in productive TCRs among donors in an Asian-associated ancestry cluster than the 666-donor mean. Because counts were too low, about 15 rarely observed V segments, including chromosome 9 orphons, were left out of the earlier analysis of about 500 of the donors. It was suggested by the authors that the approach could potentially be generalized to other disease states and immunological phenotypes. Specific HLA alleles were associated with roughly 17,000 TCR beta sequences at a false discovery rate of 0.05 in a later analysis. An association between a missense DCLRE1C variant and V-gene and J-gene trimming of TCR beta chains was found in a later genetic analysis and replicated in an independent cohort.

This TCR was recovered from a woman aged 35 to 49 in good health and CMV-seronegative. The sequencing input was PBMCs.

The DNA is as follows: TGTGCCAGCAGCTTGGGCGGGGCCGGGGTGGACTTC. Translated, it reads CASSLGGAGVDF. The sequence is built from TRBV5-6 and TRBJ2-5, with TRBD2 perhaps the D gene, on 6 matching bases. The CDR3 has 12 amino acids, counting the end cysteine and phenylalanine. Solely the CDR3 DNA is kept, with 36 bases framed from the first base. Sequences SGHDT (CDR1) and YYEEEE (CDR2) are obtained from the germline V gene.